This TCR beta chain was found in a study of CD8+CD57+ T cells in acquired aplastic anemia. Background on the study: Mean yield of DNA from sorted CD4+ and CD8+ cells was 3 to 3.5 ug. Some 11 million reads, on average, were obtained for CD4+ cells from healthy donors. Regarding the study as a whole: Roughly 27 shared CD8+ CDR3s appeared highly expressed within patients' immunodominant clones.

This clonotype came up many times. The target antigen is unknown. The V gene lost 6 bases and the J gene lost 5 bases, with 16 bases spanning the gap. The CDR3 has 14 amino acids. Germline CDR1 and CDR2: MNHEY and SVGAGI. Genomic DNA, the template, was used for profiling of the TCR beta VDJ and CDR3. TCRdb re-called the reads through MiXCR, storing one row per CDR3 protein. The profile covers around 200,000 distinct CDR3 sequences, with about 59% appearing a single time and approximately 32% taken by the ten largest. V gene TRBV6-5 combines with J gene TRBJ2-5; D is perhaps TRBD1 (6 bases). The source is a human donor in good health. The source material was sorted CD4+, CD8+, or CD8+CD57+ T cells (not recorded which) from PBMCs. The CDR3 region is CASRTTRGRETQYF. The CDR3, as DNA: TGTGCCAGCAGGACAACCAGGGGTCGGGAGACCCAGTACTTC.